This passage covers 27 T cell receptor beta chains from one sample sequenced in a study of blood T cell repertoires in COVID-19. The repertoire was sequenced with immunoSEQ multiplex PCR; TCRdb's copy has only in-frame clones and lacks some. This table has about 270,000 clones, approximately 87% appearing once. Input material: peripheral blood. All receptors derive from a woman aged 25 to 39 with COVID-19, enrolled during active disease.

The J gene is TRBJ1-4, the V gene TRBV18; TRBD1 matches at 9 bases. Unmatched junction bases numbered 5, after V lost 4 bases and J lost 8 bases. CDR1 is KGHSH and CDR2 is LQKENI in the germline V gene. The CDR3 is made up of 14 amino acids. DNA for the CDR3: TGTGCCAGCTCACAGACAGGGGGTGGAGAAAAACTGTTTTTT. It is translated as CASSQTGGGEKLFF.

This rearrangement joins TRBV19 to TRBJ2-2; perhaps TRBD2 as D (6 bases). Germline assignment: CDR1 LNHDA and CDR2 SQIVND (reference sequence). Between the trimmed V and J ends, which lost 0 bases and 3 bases, there was a span of 17 bases. The CDR3 loop spans 18 amino acids. This CDR3 reads CASSIDPDPGEDTGELFF. The CDR3 region has the DNA TGTGCCAGTAGTATAGACCCAGATCCCGGGGAGGACACCGGGGAGCTGTTTTTT.

The DNA for the CDR3 is TGTGCCAGCAGCCCCCCCCCTGTGCGGGGGGGGTCCTACGAGCAGTACTTC. Protein product: CASSPPPVRGGSYEQYF. This chain connects TRBV7-2 to TRBJ2-7; TRBD2 matches 9 bases. The germline gives CDR1 SGHTA, CDR2 FQGNSA. The length of the CDR3 is 17 residues. The J segment lost 1 base and the V segment lost 5 bases, leaving 12 bases of the junction unmatched.

The chain employs TRBV18 and TRBJ2-5; D ambiguous. The length of the CDR3 is 14 residues. The germline CDR1 and CDR2 sequences are KGHSH and LQKENI. Trimming removed 2 bases from V and 3 bases from J, with 10 bases in between. The CDR3 coding sequence is TGTGCCAGCTCACCAATGGGCCAGAAAGAGACCCAGTACTTC. This gives the protein CASSPMGQKETQYF.

This clone was picked up a small number of times. The chain couples TRBV20-1 to TRBJ2-7, with D maybe TRBD1 (6 bases). V shed 3 bases and J shed 3 bases, with 12 bases lying between them. This CDR3 is built from 13 residues. Looked up from germline, CDR1 is DFQATT and CDR2 is SNEGSKA (reference sequence). The CDR3 nucleotides read TGCAGTGCTAGTCCGGGGACACACTACGAGCAGTACTTC. Its protein is CSASPGTHYEQYF.

This chain uses TRBV19 with TRBJ2-1; D not resolved. V was pared by 4 bases and J by 0 bases, with 10 bases between. The CDR3 contains 15 residues. From germline, CDR1 is LNHDA and CDR2 SQIVND (reference sequence). The chain's CDR3 is CASSTRGNSYNEQFF. CDR3 DNA sequence: TGTGCCAGTAGTACTAGAGGAAACTCCTACAATGAGCAGTTCTTC.

The chain is built from TRBV19 and TRBJ2-2, with TRBD2 identical over 10 bases. Per germline, CDR1 LNHDA and CDR2 SQIVND (reference sequence). Trimming took 2 bases from V and 1 from J; bases not matched to a gene: 1. The length of the CDR3 is 16 residues. The CDR3 coding sequence is TGTGCCAGTAGTATATCTAGCGGGGGGAACACCGGGGAGCTGTTTTTT. Protein sequence: CASSISSGGNTGELFF.

Only one count was recorded for this clone. The gene calls are TRBV3-1 (or the pseudogene TRBV3-2) and TRBJ2-7; no clear D gene. This CDR3 has 15 amino acids. Germline V gene sequence: CDR1 LGHDT, CDR2 YNNKEL (reference sequence). Between the trimmed V and J ends, which lost 4 bases and 7 bases, there was a span of 20 bases. CDR3 protein: CASSPPTAFFSEQYF. DNA for the CDR3: TGTGCCAGCAGCCCCCCAACAGCCTTCTTCTCTGAGCAGTACTTC.

V gene TRBV5-4 combines with J gene TRBJ2-7; 9 bases agree with TRBD1. The CDR3 is made up of 16 amino acids. Trimming removed 5 bases from V and 2 bases from J; junction bases left unmatched: 11. Germline-derived CDR1 and CDR2 are SGHNT and YYREEE (reference sequence). The CDR3 region has the DNA TGTGCCAGCAGTTGGGTAACCGGGACAGGGCCCTACGAGCAGTACTTC. Translation: CASSWVTGTGPYEQYF.

The rearrangement joins TRBV7-2 to TRBJ1-2; D perhaps matches TRBD1 (5 bases). Germline V gene lookup returns CDR1 SGHTA and CDR2 FQGNSA. Trimming removed 3 bases from V and 8 bases from J, with 16 bases in between. CDR3 length equals 14 residues. This CDR3 reads CASSLNRILGGYTF. The CDR3 DNA follows: TGTGCCAGCAGCTTGAACAGGATCCTGGGGGGCTACACCTTC.

V gene TRBV6-5 combines with J gene TRBJ2-7, with D maybe TRBD1 (6 bases). The CDR3 covers 15 residues. With 0 bases removed from V and 2 bases from J, the gap between germline ends came to 11 bases. Germline V gene data show CDR1 as MNHEY and CDR2 as SVGAGI. CDR3 coding DNA: TGTGCCAGCAGTTACTCTGACAGGCGACCCTACGAGCAGTACTTC. It codes for CASSYSDRRPYEQYF.

The J gene is TRBJ2-7, the V gene TRBV4-1; 7 bases agree with TRBD1. There are 13 residues in the CDR3. V shed 5 bases, J shed 4 bases, and the junction held 5 bases outside the gene matches. Germline CDR1 is MGHRA and CDR2 is YSYEKL. For the CDR3, the DNA is TGCGCCAGCAGCTATGGGACAGATTACGAGCAGTACTTC. The encoded protein is CASSYGTDYEQYF.

As regards this clone: A junction end diverges from the germline sequence, so it may reflect a read error. This rearrangement joins TRBV5-1 to TRBJ1-1; 7 nucleotides line up with TRBD1. This CDR3 spans 14 amino acids. CDR1 SGHRS and CDR2 YFSETQ come from the germline V gene. CDR3 nucleotide sequence: TGCGCCAGCAGTGTGGCGACAGGGAACCCTGAAGCTTTCTTT. Translated, it gives CASSVATGNPEAFF.

This chain joins TRBV5-8 and TRBJ2-5; TRBD2 aligns across 10 bases. Germline values: CDR1 SGHTS, CDR2 YDEGEE. This CDR3 spans 15 amino acids. The V and J ends lost 9 bases and 2 bases, in that order; junction bases with no gene match: 10. The CDR3 coding sequence is TGTGCCATTCCCGGAGCGGGGGGGCGGCAAGAGACCCAGTACTTC. This codes for CAIPGAGGRQETQYF.

The V and J genes are TRBV28 and TRBJ2-1; D gene unclear. Germline loops: CDR1 MDHEN, CDR2 SYDVKM. The length of the CDR3 is 12 residues. V lost 2 bases to trimming and J lost 9 bases, with 8 bases between them. Written as DNA, the CDR3 is TGTGCCAGCAGTTTACGACTTGCTGAGCAGTTCTTC. Protein product: CASSLRLAEQFF.

The V gene is TRBV5-1, the J gene TRBJ2-3; TRBD1 is a possible D gene (6 bases). CDR3 length: 19 residues. Trimming took 0 bases from V and 2 from J, leaving 22 bases between them. Germline lookup yields CDR1 SGHRS and CDR2 YFSETQ. The CDR3 protein is CASSLAVQGLVGSTDTQYF. Written as DNA, the CDR3 is TGCGCCAGCAGCTTGGCCGTTCAGGGGTTGGTGGGGTCCACAGATACGCAGTATTTT.

The chain has TRBV30 and TRBJ2-3; 8 bases are a match to TRBD1. The CDR3 has 16 residues. In germline, CDR1 is GTSNPN, CDR2 SVGIG (reference sequence). J gave up 0 bases and V 2 bases, and 7 bases lay outside the gene matches. Here the CDR3 DNA reads TGTGCCTGGAGTCGGGGACAGGACCCTAGCACAGATACGCAGTATTTT. Translating gives CAWSRGQDPSTDTQYF. Full variable domain (remainder filled in from reference TRBV30 and TRBJ2-3): SQTIHQWPATLVQPVGSPLSLECTVEGTSNPNLYWYRQAAGRGLQLLFYSVGIGQISSEVPQNLSASRPQDRQFILSSKKLLLSDSGFYLCAWSRGQDPSTDTQYFGPGTRLTVL.

The chain couples TRBV2 to TRBJ1-1; tentatively, D is TRBD1 (5 bases). The germline gives CDR1 SNHLY, CDR2 FYNNEI. This CDR3 comprises 16 residues. V shed 6 bases and J shed 3 bases, with 20 bases lying between them. CDR3 DNA: TGTGCCAGCAGGTACCCGAGGGGAACGGGGGACACTGAAGCTTTCTTT. Translating it yields CASRYPRGTGDTEAFF.

The chain uses TRBV11-3 and TRBJ2-1, with D maybe TRBD2 (6 bases). Germline V CDR1 and CDR2: SGHNT, YENEEA. This CDR3 has 13 amino acids. V lost 3 bases and J lost 9, with 12 bases in between. CDR3 coding DNA: TGTGCCAGCAGCTTCGTTACCGGGGGTGAGCAGTTCTTC. Amino acids: CASSFVTGGEQFF. The variable domain in full, with the rest retrieved from reference TRBV11-3 and TRBJ2-1, is EAGVVQSPRYKIIEKKQPVAFWCNPISGHNTLYWYLQNLGQGPELLIRYENEEAVDDSQLPKDRFSAERLKGVDSTLKIQPAELGDSAVYLCASSFVTGGEQFFGPGTRLTVL.

This clone was counted a few times. This chain uses TRBV19 with TRBJ1-2; TRBD1 is a possible D gene (5 bases). Trimming stripped 8 bases from V and 1 base from J, with 20 bases between. CDR1 and CDR2 from the germline V gene are LNHDA and SQIVND (reference sequence). The CDR3 runs 16 residues. In DNA form, the CDR3 reads TGTGCCAGTGGGGGGGAGTCAGACTTATTTAACTATGGCTACACCTTC. This translates into CASGGESDLFNYGYTF.

The sample holds a few counts of this clone. CDR3 in amino acids: CASSWSRVGYGYTF. CDR3 sequence (DNA): TGTGCCAGCAGCTGGAGCAGGGTAGGCTATGGCTACACCTTC. The rearrangement uses TRBV7-2 and TRBJ1-2, with D possibly matching TRBD1 (5 bases). The CDR3 is 14 amino acids. Germline V gene sequence: CDR1 SGHTA, CDR2 FQGNSA. The V end was cut by 4 bases, the J end by 4 bases, with 13 bases between.

The sample holds a few counts of this clone. The V and J genes are TRBV5-6 and TRBJ2-7, with 8 nucleotides matching TRBD1. Germline assignment: CDR1 SGHDT and CDR2 YYEEEE. The ends lost 7 bases at V and 4 bases at J; junction bases unmatched: 10. The CDR3 runs to 14 residues. The CDR3 sequence: CASGRTGMGYEQYF. Written as DNA, the CDR3 is TGTGCCAGCGGTAGGACAGGGATGGGGTACGAGCAGTACTTC.

This chain joins TRBV18 and TRBJ1-4, with a tentative D call TRBD1 (6 bases). Trimming removed 3 bases at V and 8 bases at J, with 13 bases between. The CDR3 has 14 residues. Germline values: CDR1 KGHSH, CDR2 LQKENI. CDR3 sequence (DNA): TGTGCCAGCTCACCGGGACACCCGAGGGAAAAACTGTTTTTT. Translating it yields CASSPGHPREKLFF.

The chain combines TRBV5-6 with TRBJ1-3, with D perhaps TRBD1 (6 bases). Deletions cut 7 bases from V and 4 bases from J, with 18 bases between. This CDR3 is 15 amino acids long. Germline CDR1 reads SGHDT; CDR2 reads YYEEEE. The CDR3 loop is CASREKPGGGNTIYF. DNA of the CDR3: TGTGCCAGCCGTGAAAAGCCTGGGGGCGGAAACACCATATATTTT.

The chain has TRBV19 and TRBJ1-2; D is unclear. Trimming took off 5 bases at V and 0 bases at J, with 16 bases between the two ends. Germline V gene lookup returns CDR1 LNHDA and CDR2 SQIVND (reference sequence). This CDR3 region has 16 residues. For the CDR3, the DNA is TGTGCCAGTAGTCTCTGGGCCGGGAAAGCTAACTATGGCTACACCTTC. Translated, it gives CASSLWAGKANYGYTF.

This chain joins TRBV15 and TRBJ1-5, with D maybe TRBD1 (5 bases). Germline V lookup: CDR1 LNHNV, CDR2 YYDKDF (reference sequence). This CDR3 has 15 amino acids. The V gene lost 3 bases and the J gene lost 2 bases, with 11 bases spanning the gap. CDR3: CATSRGGGGNQPQHF. The CDR3 DNA sequence: TGTGCCACCAGCAGGGGGGGAGGTGGCAATCAGCCCCAGCATTTT. The full variable domain, rest sourced from reference TRBV15 and TRBJ1-5, is DAMVIQNPRYQVTQFGKPVTLSCSQTLNHNVMYWYQQKSSQAPKLLFHYYDKDFNNEADTPDNFQSRRPNTSFCFLDIRSPGLGDTAMYLCATSRGGGGNQPQHFGDGTRLSIL.

This sequence joins TRBV19 and TRBJ1-2; D is undetermined. Trimming shortened V by 1 base and J by 4 bases, and 13 bases separated the two germline ends. Germline loops: CDR1 LNHDA, CDR2 SQIVND (reference sequence). This CDR3 comprises 15 residues. The CDR3 DNA follows: TGTGCCAGTAGTATAGGGCGGCTCCAACCCTATGGCTACACCTTC. Translating gives CASSIGRLQPYGYTF.